This TCR beta chain was sequenced during a study of cytomegalovirus exposure and HLA in healthy donors. Study context: In terms of ancestry, the Caucasian-associated cluster contained roughly 81% of the roughly 400 genotyped donors. Study-wide points: Confirmation in vitro established that three CMV-associated chains were specific for CMV antigens. In a later analysis, productive TCRs from donors in an Asian-associated ancestry cluster reportedly carried fewer N-insertions than the cohort mean.

The germline V gene encodes CDR1 SGHVS and CDR2 FNYEAQ. V was shortened by 3 bases and J by 5 bases, with 13 bases between the two germline ends. The CDR3 has 14 amino acids. PCR employed 60 Vbeta and 13 Jbeta primers. Assay used: immunoSEQ multiplex PCR; TCRdb lists only in-frame clones, some missing. The sample lists approximately 79,000 clones, under 85% occurring once. Nominally healthy donors were sampled, though unrecorded immune exposures were likely. On this clone: The antigen is undetermined.

This chain uses TRBV7-6 with TRBJ2-5; D possibly corresponds to TRBD1 (5 bases). Specimen: PBMCs. The source is a middle-aged woman in good health and CMV-seropositive. CDR3 coding DNA: TGTGCCAGCAGCTTGGCTGGACAAGGGGAGACCCAGTACTTC. Protein product: CASSLAGQGETQYF.